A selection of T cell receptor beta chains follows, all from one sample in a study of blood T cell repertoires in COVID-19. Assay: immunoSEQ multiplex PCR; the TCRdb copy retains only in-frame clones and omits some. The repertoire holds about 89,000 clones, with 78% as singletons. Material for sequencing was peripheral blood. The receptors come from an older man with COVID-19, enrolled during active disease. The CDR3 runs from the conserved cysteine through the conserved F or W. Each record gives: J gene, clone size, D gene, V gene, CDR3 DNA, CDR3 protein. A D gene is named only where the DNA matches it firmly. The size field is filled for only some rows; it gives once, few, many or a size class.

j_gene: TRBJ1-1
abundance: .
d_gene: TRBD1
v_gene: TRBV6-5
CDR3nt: TGTGCCAGCAGAGCGGACAGGGGCAACACTGAAGCTTTCTTT
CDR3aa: CASRADRGNTEAFF

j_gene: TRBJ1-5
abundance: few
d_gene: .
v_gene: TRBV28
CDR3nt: TGTGCCAGCAGTTTTACCCCGACAGGAACGGGGCAGCCCCAGCATTTT
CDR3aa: CASSFTPTGTGQPQHF

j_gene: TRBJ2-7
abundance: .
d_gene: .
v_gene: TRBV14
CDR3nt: TGTGCCAGCGCCAGGTCCTACGAGCAGTACTTC
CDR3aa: CASARSYEQYF

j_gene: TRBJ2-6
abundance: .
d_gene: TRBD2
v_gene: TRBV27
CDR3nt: TGTGCCAGCAGTTTGCGGACCGGACTAGCGGGAGAGGTGGTTTCTGGGGCCAACGTCCTGACTTTC
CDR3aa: CASSLRTGLAGEVVSGANVLTF

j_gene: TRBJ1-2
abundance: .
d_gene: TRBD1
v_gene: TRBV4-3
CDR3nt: TGCGCCAGCAGCCAATCCGAGACAGGGCCAGGGGCAGGCTACACCTTC
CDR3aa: CASSQSETGPGAGYTF

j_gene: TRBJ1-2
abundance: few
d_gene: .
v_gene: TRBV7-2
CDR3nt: TGTGCCAGCAGCCCTAGAGCGAACTATGGCTACACCTTC
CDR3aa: CASSPRANYGYTF

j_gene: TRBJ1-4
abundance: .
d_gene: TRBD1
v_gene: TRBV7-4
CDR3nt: TGTGCCAGCAGCCCCCCCCTTGGACAGGGGGAAGGTCTTGATGAAAAACTGTTTTTT
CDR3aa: CASSPPLGQGEGLDEKLFF

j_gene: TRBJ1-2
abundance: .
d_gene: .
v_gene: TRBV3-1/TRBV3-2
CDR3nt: TGTGCCAGCAGCCAACAGGGGAACTATGGCTACACCTTC
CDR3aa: CASSQQGNYGYTF

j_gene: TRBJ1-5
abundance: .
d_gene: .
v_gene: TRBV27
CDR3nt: TGTGCCAGCAGTTTAAACGGGGTTCGGGACAATCAGCCCCAGCATTTT
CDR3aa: CASSLNGVRDNQPQHF

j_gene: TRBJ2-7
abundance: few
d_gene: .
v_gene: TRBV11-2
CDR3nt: TGTGCCAGCAGCCCAAGAAGGAGTAGCTCCTACGAGCAGTACTTC
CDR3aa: CASSPRRSSSYEQYF

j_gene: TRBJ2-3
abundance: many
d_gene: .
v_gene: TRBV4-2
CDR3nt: TGTGCCAGCAGCCAAGATGGTAGTATAGATACGCAGTATTTT
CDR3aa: CASSQDGSIDTQYF

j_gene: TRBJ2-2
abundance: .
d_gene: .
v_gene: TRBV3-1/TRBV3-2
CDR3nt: TGTGCCAGCTCCCAGACAGAAAAGGTTTTAAGCTCGAACACCGGGGAGCTGTTTTTT
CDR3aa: CASSQTEKVLSSNTGELFF

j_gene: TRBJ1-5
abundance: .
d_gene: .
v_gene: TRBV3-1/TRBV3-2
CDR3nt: TGTGCCAGCAGCCAGGGGGGGCGGCAGCCCCAGCATTTT
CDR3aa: CASSQGGRQPQHF

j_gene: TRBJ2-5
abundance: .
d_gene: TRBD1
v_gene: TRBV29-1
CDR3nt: TGCAGCGTTAAACAGGGGGAGACCCAGTACTTC
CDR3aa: CSVKQGETQYF

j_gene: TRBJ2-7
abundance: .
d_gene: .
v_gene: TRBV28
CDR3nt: TGTGCCAGCAGTTCTACAGGTAACGAGCAGTACTTC
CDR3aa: CASSSTGNEQYF

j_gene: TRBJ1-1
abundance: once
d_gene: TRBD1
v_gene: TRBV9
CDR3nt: TGTGCCAGCAGCGTAGCGACAGGGAAGGCTGAAGCTTTCTTT
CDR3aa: CASSVATGKAEAFF

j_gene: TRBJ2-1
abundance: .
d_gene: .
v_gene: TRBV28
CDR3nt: TGTGCCAGCAGTTTGGAGGACCGGGGGTGGAATGAGCAGTTCTTC
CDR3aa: CASSLEDRGWNEQFF